This TCR beta chain was identified in a study of T cell clones after liver transplantation. Across the whole study: TCRbeta sequencing after a pre-transplant mixed lymphocyte reaction identified graft-donor-reactive clones, later tracked in post-transplant blood. Patients counted as tolerant after at least one year off all immunosuppression, enzymes not exceeding twice normal.

CDR3 size: 17 residues. This clone was observed a handful of times. Its specificity is unknown. Findings and caveats of the study: Donor-reactive sequences fell more than third party-reactive ones, suggesting partial deletion.

Assay used: immunoSEQ multiplex PCR; TCRdb lists only in-frame clones, some missing. The sample lists 75,000 to 85,000 clones, 83% seen once, with less than 3.5% in the top ten. This TCR derives from a human patient who received a liver transplant. Some T cells may be transferred from the graft donor. The sample consisted of CD4+ T cells from blood, taken at the 22-month timepoint. This chain connects TRBV21-1 to TRBJ2-7; the table calls TRBD2, which could not be checked here. TRBV21-1 is noted as a pseudogene. In nucleotides, the CDR3 is TGTGCCAGCAGTGCGGGGGTACCTAGCGGGAGAGTCTACGAGCAGTACTTC. Encoded protein: CASSAGVPSGRVYEQYF.